The 15 T cell receptor beta chains below were found in one sample sequenced in a study of blood T cell repertoires in COVID-19. Some clones are missing from TCRdb's copy, which holds only in-frame ones; the method was immunoSEQ multiplex PCR. The sample carries roughly 700,000 clones, about 90% recorded once. Sequenced input: peripheral blood. The receptors derive from a woman in her late teens or twenties with acute or convalescent COVID-19.

The chain uses TRBV6-6 and TRBJ2-1; the D gene is possibly TRBD1 (6 bases). The V end was cut by 5 bases, the J end by 7 bases, with 18 bases between. Germline CDR1 is MNHNY and CDR2 is SVGAGI (reference sequence). The CDR3 has 15 residues. The CDR3 DNA reads as TGTGCCAGCAGTCGTCAAACAGGGTTACGGAATGAGCAGTTCTTC. Amino acids: CASSRQTGLRNEQFF.

This chain links TRBV28 with TRBJ2-7; 8 nucleotides line up with TRBD1. J lost 0 bases, V lost 8 bases, and 6 bases had no gene match. CDR3 length: 14 amino acids. CDR1 is MDHEN and CDR2 is SYDVKM in the germline V gene. The CDR3 reads CASGPGGPSYEQYF. CDR3 sequence (DNA): TGTGCCAGCGGCCCAGGGGGCCCCTCCTACGAGCAGTACTTC.

In DNA form, the CDR3 reads TGTGCCAGCAGCCGCCGGGACACCCATCTTAAGGGGCATGGTCTGTACTTC. The encoded protein is CASSRRDTHLKGHGLYF. The rearrangement uses TRBV3-1 (or the pseudogene TRBV3-2) and TRBJ2-7, with D tentatively TRBD1 (6 bases). This CDR3 has 17 residues. The germline CDR1 and CDR2 sequences are LGHDT and YNNKEL (reference sequence). V was pared by 4 bases and J by 12 bases, with 31 bases between.

This rearrangement joins TRBV4-1 to TRBJ2-2, with TRBD1 identical over 10 bases. This CDR3 has 18 amino acids. Germline values: CDR1 MGHRA, CDR2 YSYEKL. Trimming cost V 3 bases and J 3 bases; bases outside gene matches: 10. This CDR3 reads CASSQDFGTGVDTGELFF. In nucleotides, the CDR3 is TGCGCCAGCAGCCAGGATTTTGGGACAGGGGTAGACACCGGGGAGCTGTTTTTT.

This clone occurred once. CDR3 nucleotides: TGTGCCAGTAGTTCCCCCGTAAACTATGGCTACACCTTC. The encoded protein is CASSSPVNYGYTF. The chain combines TRBV19 with TRBJ1-2; the D is unclear. The germline V and J ends were trimmed by 5 bases and 2 bases, with 9 bases remaining between them. The CDR3 extends over 13 amino acids. Germline V CDR1 and CDR2: LNHDA, SQIVND (reference sequence).

This rearrangement joins TRBV15 to TRBJ1-1, with no clear D. V was cut by 6 bases and J by 2 bases, with 7 bases left in between. CDR3 length: 12 amino acids. Germline values: CDR1 LNHNV, CDR2 YYDKDF (reference sequence). CDR3 loop: CATRGQNTEAFF. CDR3 bases: TGTGCCACCAGGGGCCAAAACACTGAAGCTTTCTTT.

J is TRBJ1-2 and V is TRBV6-5; 10 nucleotides match TRBD1. The CDR3 consists of 15 residues. Germline V gene data show CDR1 as MNHEY and CDR2 as SVGAGI. Trimming took 7 bases from V and 7 from J; bases not matched to a gene: 12. CDR3 nucleotides: TGTGCCAGCAAGATACCGGGACAGGGGAGTGCTGGCTACACCTTC. This gives the protein CASKIPGQGSAGYTF.

CDR3 DNA sequence: TGTGCCAGCAGCTTGGGGCGGGGTCGAGCCACTGAAGCTTTCTTT. It encodes CASSLGRGRATEAFF. The chain combines TRBV5-4 with TRBJ1-1; no definite D call. Trimming left V 0 bases short and J 4 bases short, with 13 bases between. From germline, CDR1 is SGHNT and CDR2 YYREEE (reference sequence). The CDR3 covers 15 residues.

V gene TRBV3-1 (or the pseudogene TRBV3-2) combines with J gene TRBJ1-3; D is perhaps TRBD1 (5 bases). Germline-derived CDR1 and CDR2 are LGHDT and YNNKEL (reference sequence). Trimming left V 8 bases short and J 4 bases short, with 24 bases between. This CDR3 contains 17 residues. For the CDR3, the DNA is TGTGCCAGCCCCTTCCGGGGGGTGGCCTGCGAAGGAAACACCATATATTTT. This encodes CASPFRGVACEGNTIYF.

V gene TRBV2 combines with J gene TRBJ1-6; tentative D call: TRBD1 (6 bases). The germline gives CDR1 SNHLY, CDR2 FYNNEI. Trimming stripped 5 bases from V and 0 bases from J, with 11 bases between. This CDR3 contains 16 residues. CDR3 in DNA: TGTGCCAGCAGTTACGACAGGAGCTCCTATAATTCACCCCTCCACTTT. This codes for CASSYDRSSYNSPLHF. Full variable domain (outside the CDR3, taken from reference TRBV2 and TRBJ1-6): EPEVTQTPSHQVTQMGQEVILRCVPISNHLYFYWYRQILGQKVEFLVSFYNNEISEKSEIFDDQFSVERPDGSNFTLKIRSTKLEDSAMYFCASSYDRSSYNSPLHFGNGTRLTVT.

This chain joins TRBV25-1 and TRBJ2-7; the D gene is possibly TRBD2 (6 bases). This CDR3 is built from 14 residues. Trimming removed 1 base at V and 2 bases at J, with 9 bases between. Germline V lookup: CDR1 MGHDK, CDR2 SYGVNS. CDR3 region: CASSEFGGPYEQYF. CDR3 bases: TGTGCCAGCAGTGAATTTGGAGGGCCCTACGAGCAGTACTTC.

The genes are TRBV7-2 and TRBJ2-5; 16 positions match TRBD2. CDR1 SGHTA and CDR2 FQGNSA come from the germline V gene. The junction had 11 bases not matched to a gene; V was cut back by 5 bases and J by 2 bases. The CDR3 is 19 residues long. The DNA for the CDR3 is TGTGCCAGCAGCCCCTCGGGACTAGCGGGGGGGAAACCTCAAGAGACCCAGTACTTC. This encodes CASSPSGLAGGKPQETQYF.

This clone was recorded only once. The chain has TRBV7-2 and TRBJ1-5; D possibly corresponds to TRBD1 (5 bases). This CDR3 comprises 14 residues. The V gene's germline CDR1 is SGHTA and CDR2 FQGNSA. The V end was cut by 2 bases, the J end by 3 bases, with 8 bases between. The CDR3 sequence is CASSLLGPNQPQHF. The CDR3 DNA follows: TGTGCCAGCAGCTTACTGGGGCCCAATCAGCCCCAGCATTTT.

The rearrangement links TRBV24-1 to TRBJ2-3, with 14 bases matching TRBD2. The germline V gene has CDR1 KGHDR and CDR2 SFDVKD. The V and J ends lost 5 bases and 4 bases, in that order; junction bases with no gene match: 7. There are 17 residues in the CDR3. The CDR3 is CATSGRLAGGPSDTQYF. CDR3 sequence (DNA): TGTGCCACCAGTGGGCGACTAGCGGGGGGGCCGTCAGATACGCAGTATTTT.

The CDR3 DNA reads TGTGCCAGTAGTATAGTGGGACAGGGGGCTCAGCCCCAGCATTTT. Translating gives CASSIVGQGAQPQHF. The J gene is TRBJ1-5, the V gene TRBV19; TRBD1 aligns across 12 bases. Germline trimming cut 1 base from V and 6 bases from J; bases unmatched to any gene: 1. CDR1 is LNHDA and CDR2 is SQIVND in the germline V gene (reference sequence). This CDR3 is built from 15 residues.